This is a list of T cell receptor beta chains from one sample in a study of blood T cells in healthy people across ages. TCRdb used MiXCR to reprocess the 5' RACE reads, holding one entry per CDR3 protein. In the table there are hundreds of thousands of distinct CDR3 sequences, more than 20% of which are singletons. These same records also appear under a second study, on T cells of mothers and their children.

Sequenced: blood. The receptors come from a boy aged 5-17 years in good health. CDR3s include the opening cysteine and the closing phenylalanine or tryptophan. Each record gives: J gene, V gene, D gene, clone size, CDR3 DNA, CDR3 protein. A D gene is named only where the DNA matches it firmly. The size field is filled for only some rows; it gives once, few, many or a size class.

TRBJ2-5	TRBV12-3/TRBV12-4	.	.	TGTGCCAGCCTCGTCGGTGGGGGGAAACACCAAGAGACCCAGTACTTC	CASLVGGGKHQETQYF
TRBJ2-5	TRBV28	TRBD2	.	TGTGCCAGCAGTTTATCCGGACTAGCGGGGAGAGAGACCCAGTACTTC	CASSLSGLAGRETQYF
TRBJ2-1	TRBV4-2	TRBD2	few	TGTGCCAGCAGAGACCTGACGGAACTAGCGGGGGACAATGAGCAGTTCTTC	CASRDLTELAGDNEQFF
TRBJ2-7	TRBV7-8	TRBD2	few	TGTGCCAGCAGCTCCGACGGGCGGGGGGGCTCCTACGAGCAGTACTTC	CASSSDGRGGSYEQYF
TRBJ2-5	TRBV6-1	.	.	TGTGCCAGCAGTGCAAGGCCCCGACAAGAGACCCAGTACTTC	CASSARPRQETQYF
TRBJ2-5	TRBV6-6	TRBD2	.	TGTGCCAGGAAGCGGGGGGAAGAGACCCAGTACTTC	CARKRGEETQYF
TRBJ2-5	TRBV6-2/TRBV6-3	TRBD1	.	TGTGCCAGCAACATCTCCGGGACAGAAAAAGAGACCCAGTACTTC	CASNISGTEKETQYF
TRBJ2-5	TRBV3-1	.	few	TGTGCCAGCAGCCAAGAGAAACAGGGCAAAGAGACCCAGTACTTC	CASSQEKQGKETQYF
TRBJ1-4	TRBV4-3	.	.	TGCGCCTGCAGCCAAGACTCGGGCCGGGATGAAAAACTGTTTTTT	CACSQDSGRDEKLFF
TRBJ2-7	TRBV29-1	TRBD2	few	TGCAGCGTTGAATCTAGCGGGAGTGGTTACGAGCAGTACTTC	CSVESSGSGYEQYF
TRBJ2-1	TRBV24-1	.	few	TGTGCCACCAGTGATTTCGAGGTGTGGGAAGGGCGTGTCTTC	CATSDFEVWEGRVF
TRBJ1-4	TRBV5-1	.	.	TGCGCCAGCAGCTTCTCCCAGGCTAATGAAAAACTGTTTTTT	CASSFSQANEKLFF
TRBJ1-4	TRBV6-5	.	.	TGTGCCGGCGCCGCGGGGACACTAAATGAAAAACTGTTTTTT	CAGAAGTLNEKLFF
TRBJ2-7	TRBV7-9	.	.	TGTGCCAGCACCGGGGGTATGACCTACGAGCAGTACTTC	CASTGGMTYEQYF
TRBJ2-2	TRBV28	.	.	TGTGCCAGCAGCCCCCCTCTCGACACCGGGGAGCTGTTTTTT	CASSPPLDTGELFF
TRBJ2-5	TRBV29-1	.	.	TGCAGCGTTGTCGTAGAACAAGAGACCCAGTACTTC	CSVVVEQETQYF
TRBJ1-6	TRBV21-1	.	.	TGTGCCAGCAGCAAAGCGACATCCTGGACAGCGACTATCCATAATTCACCCCTCCACTTT	CASSKATSWTATIHNSPLHF
TRBJ2-7	TRBV5-5	TRBD2	.	TGTGCCAGCAGCTCCCTAGCGGGAGGGATCTACGAGCAGTACTTC	CASSSLAGGIYEQYF
TRBJ2-3	TRBV6-2/TRBV6-3	.	once	TGTGCCAGCAGTTACGATTTGAGTATGGCAGATACGCAGTATTTT	CASSYDLSMADTQYF
TRBJ1-2	TRBV29-1	TRBD1	.	TGCAGCGTTGATGACAGGGGGCAAGGCTATGGCTACACCTTC	CSVDDRGQGYGYTF
TRBJ1-2	TRBV4-1	TRBD1	.	TGCGCCAGCAGCCAACAAGTCAGGGGGACAGGGACCTATGGCTACACCTTC	CASSQQVRGTGTYGYTF
TRBJ2-3	TRBV6-5	TRBD2	many	TGTGCCAGCACCACTGGGAGCGGGAGGGCCAGGGATACGCAGTATTTT	CASTTGSGRARDTQYF
TRBJ2-1	TRBV12-3/TRBV12-4	.	few	TGTGCCAGCAGTTACCGCAGGGAACGACAGTTCTTC	CASSYRRERQFF
TRBJ1-2	TRBV20-1	.	.	TGCAGTGCTCCACAGGGACTTGGGGGCTACACCTTC	CSAPQGLGGYTF
TRBJ1-1	TRBV27	.	few	TGTGCCAGCAGTTTATCACAGGGTATCACTGAAGCTTTCTTT	CASSLSQGITEAFF
TRBJ1-4	TRBV5-6	TRBD1	few	TGTGCCAGCAGCCGAAGCACCACGACAGGGTATGAAAAACTGTTTTTT	CASSRSTTTGYEKLFF
TRBJ2-1	TRBV11-1	.	few	TGTGCCAGCAGCGGGCTCTCACAGAGGGGGGGCGCGAAAAGCTACAATGAGCAGTTCTTC	CASSGLSQRGGAKSYNEQFF
TRBJ2-3	TRBV7-2	TRBD1	.	TGTGCCAGCAGCCCTGATCCAGGGGGCGGGGATACGCAGTATTTT	CASSPDPGGGDTQYF
TRBJ2-5	TRBV4-2	.	few	TGTGCCAGCAGCCCTCCCTTCGGTTCAGAGACCCAGTACTTC	CASSPPFGSETQYF
TRBJ2-5	TRBV3-1	.	.	TGTGCCAGCAGCCAAGGTTTCTCCCAGGGGAGAGAGACCCAGTACTTC	CASSQGFSQGRETQYF
TRBJ2-7	TRBV6-6	.	.	TGTGCCAGCAGTAACCAGAAGTACGTGCAGTACTTC	CASSNQKYVQYF
TRBJ2-7	TRBV12-3/TRBV12-4	.	few	TGTGCCAGCAGTTTCATTAGTAACGAGCAGTACTTC	CASSFISNEQYF
TRBJ2-5	TRBV12-3/TRBV12-4	.	.	TGTGCCAGCAGTATTAGCGTAAGCCAAGAGACCCAGTACTTC	CASSISVSQETQYF
TRBJ2-4	TRBV24-1	TRBD2	few	TGTGCCACCAGTGATTCTAAGAGCGGGGGGGCCTGGAACATTCAGTACTTC	CATSDSKSGGAWNIQYF
TRBJ2-1	TRBV12-3/TRBV12-4	TRBD2	few	TGTGCCAGCAGACTAGCGGGAGGAGGGAATGAGCAGTTCTTC	CASRLAGGGNEQFF
TRBJ1-3	TRBV7-9	.	.	TGTGCCAGCAGCTTGGCGTTTGGAAACACCATATATTTT	CASSLAFGNTIYF
TRBJ2-7	TRBV20-1	TRBD2	many	TGCAGTGCTAGGGGACTAGCGGGCTCCTACGAGCAGTACTTC	CSARGLAGSYEQYF
TRBJ2-5	TRBV5-1	TRBD2	few	TGCGCCAGCAGCTTGGCCCTAGGCGCGGGAGGTTTGCTAGGTGGCCAAGAGACCCAGTACTTC	CASSLALGAGGLLGGQETQYF
TRBJ1-2	TRBV20-1	.	once	TGCAGTGCTAGAGACGGGGTAACTAACTATGGCTATACCTTC	CSARDGVTNYGYTF
TRBJ1-1	TRBV11-2	.	.	TGTGCCAGCAGCTTGCGCCAGTTACCCGGGGTCGCTTTCTTT	CASSLRQLPGVAFF
TRBJ1-6	TRBV6-5	.	few	TGTGCCAGCAGTTACGAGGGCAAACCCCTCCACTTT	CASSYEGKPLHF
TRBJ2-7	TRBV3-1	.	few	TGTGCCAGCAGCCAAGGCGCGATGGGGGACGAGCAGTACTTC	CASSQGAMGDEQYF
TRBJ2-3	TRBV27	.	.	TGTGCCAGCAGTAAGGAGCGGCCAGATACGCAGTATTTT	CASSKERPDTQYF
TRBJ2-3	TRBV7-9	TRBD1	.	TGTGCCAGCAGCTTCCCGGGACAGGGGTACGCAGATACGCAGTATTTT	CASSFPGQGYADTQYF
TRBJ2-1	TRBV4-1	.	.	TGCGCCAGCAGCCAACCTACAGGGGAGGATGAGCAGTTCTTC	CASSQPTGEDEQFF
TRBJ2-3	TRBV6-2/TRBV6-3	.	few	TGTGCCAGCAGTCCCCCCCCGGACACAGATACGCAGTATTTT	CASSPPPDTDTQYF